The rows below give T cell receptor beta chains drawn from one sample of a study of blood T cell repertoires in COVID-19. Libraries were prepared by immunoSEQ multiplex PCR; TCRdb keeps only in-frame clonotypes and omits some of them. The data hold 250,000 to 350,000 clones, with 80% to 95% observed a single time. The specimen was PBMCs or T cells enriched from blood (not recorded which). All receptors come from a woman between 25 and 40 years old who had recovered from COVID-19. The CDR3 runs from the conserved cysteine through the conserved F or W. Each record gives: clone size, J gene, V gene, D gene, CDR3 protein, CDR3 DNA. The D gene is left open where the match is weak. A row's size may be missing; if present it is once, few, many or a size class.

>.|TRBJ1-6|TRBV7-2|.
CASSPLQGFDSPLHF
TGTGCCAGCAGCCCCCTACAGGGTTTTGATTCACCCCTCCACTTT
>.|TRBJ1-1|TRBV27|.
CASSLLGHVTVNTEAFF
TGTGCCAGCAGTCTACTCGGTCATGTAACAGTCAACACTGAAGCTTTCTTT
>few|TRBJ2-7|TRBV6-6|.
CASSYSSGANEQYF
TGTGCCAGCAGTTACTCCTCAGGGGCCAACGAGCAGTACTTC
>.|TRBJ1-5|TRBV28|TRBD1
CASSLRTGWIHSNQPQHF
TGTGCCAGCAGTTTGCGGACAGGGTGGATTCATAGCAATCAGCCCCAGCATTTT
>.|TRBJ1-6|TRBV28|.
CASSFSDSPLHF
TGTGCCAGCAGTTTCTCCGATTCACCCCTCCACTTT
>.|TRBJ2-2|TRBV23-1|TRBD1
CASSQPGQGTELFF
TGCGCCAGCAGTCAACCGGGACAGGGAACGGAGCTGTTTTTT
>.|TRBJ2-3|TRBV7-8|TRBD2
CASSHRTSGSGTDTQYF
TGTGCCAGCAGCCACCGGACTAGCGGGAGTGGCACAGATACGCAGTATTTT
>.|TRBJ2-7|TRBV27|TRBD1
CASSPGQGAREQYF
TGTGCCAGCAGTCCGGGACAGGGGGCGCGTGAGCAGTACTTC
>.|TRBJ2-3|TRBV7-2|TRBD2
CASSTSGNGAQYF
TGTGCCAGCAGTACTAGCGGGAATGGTGCGCAGTATTTT
>few|TRBJ1-1|TRBV2|TRBD1
CASSELNQGAQYTEAFF
TGTGCCAGCAGTGAATTAAATCAGGGGGCCCAATATACTGAAGCTTTCTTT
>.|TRBJ2-7|TRBV3-1/TRBV3-2|.
CASSQDTIRPYEQYF
TGTGCCAGCAGCCAAGATACTATCCGCCCCTACGAGCAGTACTTC
>.|TRBJ2-1|TRBV12-5|TRBD2
CASGLISGGPNEQFF
TGTGCTAGTGGTTTGATTTCGGGAGGGCCGAATGAGCAGTTCTTC
>.|TRBJ1-5|TRBV12-3/TRBV12-4|.
CASSPGDQPQHF
TGTGCCAGCAGTCCGGGTGATCAGCCCCAGCATTTT
>.|TRBJ2-7|TRBV7-2|TRBD2
CASSSLAGKIYEQYF
TGTGCCAGCAGCTCCCTAGCGGGAAAAATCTACGAGCAGTACTTC
>.|TRBJ1-1|TRBV5-1|.
CASSLTGLEMNTEAFF
TGCGCCAGCAGCTTGACAGGGTTGGAAATGAACACTGAAGCTTTCTTT
>.|TRBJ2-1|TRBV30|TRBD2
CAWSKGLGNEQFF
TGTGCCTGGAGTAAGGGACTAGGCAATGAGCAGTTCTTC
>.|TRBJ1-2|TRBV5-6|.
CASSLGQVYGYTF
TGTGCCAGCAGCCTGGGACAAGTATATGGCTACACCTTC
>once|TRBJ2-7|TRBV28|.
CASGLGARASYEQYF
TGTGCCAGCGGCTTGGGGGCTAGGGCTTCCTACGAGCAGTACTTC
>once|TRBJ2-7|TRBV7-9|TRBD2
CASSGEGQDLYEQYF
TGTGCCAGCAGCGGGGAGGGGCAAGATTTATACGAGCAGTACTTC
>.|TRBJ2-5|TRBV6-4|TRBD1
CASSDWDRGVGETQYF
TGTGCCAGCAGTGACTGGGACAGGGGAGTTGGCGAGACCCAGTACTTC
>.|TRBJ1-1|TRBV7-2|TRBD1
CASSLGQGTEAFF
TGTGCCAGCAGCTTAGGACAGGGGACTGAAGCTTTCTTT
>.|TRBJ2-1|TRBV5-1|TRBD2
CASSLAGLAGVNEQFF
TGCGCCAGCAGCTTGGCCGGCCTAGCGGGGGTCAATGAGCAGTTCTTC
>.|TRBJ2-7|TRBV5-1|.
CASSSGFDYEQYF
TGCGCCAGCAGCTCGGGTTTCGACTACGAGCAGTACTTC
>.|TRBJ2-7|TRBV6-4|.
CASSVETAYYEQYF
TGTGCCAGCAGTGTAGAGACAGCATACTACGAGCAGTACTTC
>once|TRBJ2-5|TRBV24-1|TRBD2
CATSETGTSSMGETQYF
TGTGCCACCAGTGAGACCGGGACTAGTTCCATGGGAGAGACCCAGTACTTC
>.|TRBJ2-7|TRBV12-3/TRBV12-4|TRBD2
CASSERTSFEQYF
TGTGCCAGCAGTGAACGGACTAGCTTTGAGCAGTACTTC
>once|TRBJ1-5|TRBV30|.
CAWSTRSSSDQPQHF
TGTGCCTGGAGTACCCGGTCGTCCTCGGATCAGCCCCAGCATTTT
>.|TRBJ1-5|TRBV27|TRBD1
CASRTGTWDQPQHF
TGTGCCAGCAGGACAGGGACCTGGGATCAGCCCCAGCATTTT
>.|TRBJ2-1|TRBV29-1|TRBD1
CSVGTGWNEQFF
TGCAGCGTTGGGACAGGGTGGAATGAGCAGTTCTTC
>.|TRBJ2-2|TRBV5-6|TRBD1
CASSSGQGYTGELFF
TGTGCCAGCAGCAGTGGACAGGGGTACACCGGGGAGCTGTTTTTT
>.|TRBJ2-5|TRBV7-9|TRBD2
CASSLSTSGRALETQYF
TGTGCCAGCAGCTTAAGCACTAGCGGGAGGGCCTTAGAGACCCAGTACTTC
>.|TRBJ2-1|TRBV9|.
CASSAGGGAEGYNEQFF
TGTGCCAGCAGCGCGGGAGGGGGCGCTGAGGGATACAATGAGCAGTTCTTC
>.|TRBJ1-2|TRBV10-3|TRBD1
CAMFEGQGGQGYTF
TGTGCCATGTTTGAAGGACAGGGGGGCCAAGGCTACACCTTC
>.|TRBJ1-1|TRBV28|.
CASSFIRSGNTEAFF
TGTGCCAGCAGTTTTATAAGGTCAGGGAACACTGAAGCTTTCTTT
>.|TRBJ2-5|TRBV7-8|TRBD1
CASSPTGGETQYF
TGTGCCAGCAGCCCGACAGGGGGGGAGACCCAGTACTTC
>.|TRBJ1-2|TRBV11-2|.
CASSLDRGEGGGYTF
TGTGCCAGCAGCTTAGATCGAGGAGAGGGAGGTGGCTACACCTTC
>.|TRBJ2-1|TRBV5-1|TRBD1
CASSLVTGEGSGQFF
TGCGCCAGCAGCTTGGTGACAGGGGAAGGGTCGGGGCAGTTCTTC
>.|TRBJ2-1|TRBV19|TRBD2
CASSIPTSGRAGNEQFF
TGTGCCAGTAGTATACCCACTAGCGGGAGGGCGGGGAATGAGCAGTTCTTC
>few|TRBJ1-5|TRBV19|.
CASSIREPRDQPQHF
TGTGCCAGTAGTATAAGAGAACCGAGGGATCAGCCCCAGCATTTT
>.|TRBJ2-7|TRBV18|TRBD2
CASRNSGIPGEFFF
TGTGCCAGCCGTAATAGCGGGATCCCAGGGGAATTCTTCTTC
>once|TRBJ1-1|TRBV10-3|TRBD1
CAISEPGQGKAFF
TGTGCCATCAGTGAGCCGGGACAGGGTAAAGCTTTCTTT
>.|TRBJ1-2|TRBV5-1|.
CASKGYEGGGYGYTF
TGCGCCAGCAAGGGATACGAAGGGGGAGGGTATGGCTACACCTTC
>.|TRBJ1-6|TRBV7-3|TRBD1
CASSLGTENSPLHF
TGTGCCAGCAGCTTAGGGACAGAGAATTCACCCCTCCACTTT
>.|TRBJ2-6|TRBV2|.
CASSPRIGANVLTF
TGTGCCAGCAGCCCCAGGATAGGGGCCAACGTCCTGACTTTC
>.|TRBJ2-5|TRBV10-2|.
CASSGDQETQYF
TGCGCCAGCAGTGGAGACCAAGAGACCCAGTACTTC
>.|TRBJ2-3|TRBV30|TRBD2
CAWRVAGTAQYF
TGTGCCTGGAGGGTAGCGGGAACTGCGCAGTATTTT